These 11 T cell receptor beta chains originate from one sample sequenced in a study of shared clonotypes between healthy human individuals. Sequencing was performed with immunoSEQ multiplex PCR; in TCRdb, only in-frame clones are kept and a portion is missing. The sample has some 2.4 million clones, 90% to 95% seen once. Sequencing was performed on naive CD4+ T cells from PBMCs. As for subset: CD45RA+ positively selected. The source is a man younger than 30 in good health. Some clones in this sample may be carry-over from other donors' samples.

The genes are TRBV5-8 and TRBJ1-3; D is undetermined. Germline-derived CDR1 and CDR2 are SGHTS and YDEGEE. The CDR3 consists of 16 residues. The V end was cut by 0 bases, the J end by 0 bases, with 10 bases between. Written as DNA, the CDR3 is TGTGCCAGCAGCTTGGGACGCAGGATCTCTGGAAACACCATATATTTT. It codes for CASSLGRRISGNTIYF.

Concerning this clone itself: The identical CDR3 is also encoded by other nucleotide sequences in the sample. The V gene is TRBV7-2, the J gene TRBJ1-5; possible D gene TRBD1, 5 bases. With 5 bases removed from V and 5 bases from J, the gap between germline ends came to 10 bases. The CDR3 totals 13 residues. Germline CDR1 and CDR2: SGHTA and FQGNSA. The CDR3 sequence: CASSPTDYQPQHF. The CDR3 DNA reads TGTGCCAGCAGCCCGACAGACTATCAGCCCCAGCATTTT. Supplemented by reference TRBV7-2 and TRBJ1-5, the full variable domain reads GAGVSQSPSNKVTEKGKDVELRCDPISGHTALYWYRQSLGQGLEFLIYFQGNSAPDKSGLPSDRFSAERTGGSVSTLTIQRTQQEDSAVYLCASSPTDYQPQHFGDGTRLSIL.

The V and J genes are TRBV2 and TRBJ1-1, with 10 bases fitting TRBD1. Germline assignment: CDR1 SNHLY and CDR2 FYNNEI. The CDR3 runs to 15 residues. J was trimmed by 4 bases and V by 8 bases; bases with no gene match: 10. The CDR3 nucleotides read TGTGCCAGCGGGACAGGGGCCCTCGGGGGCACTGAAGCTTTCTTT. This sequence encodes CASGTGALGGTEAFF.

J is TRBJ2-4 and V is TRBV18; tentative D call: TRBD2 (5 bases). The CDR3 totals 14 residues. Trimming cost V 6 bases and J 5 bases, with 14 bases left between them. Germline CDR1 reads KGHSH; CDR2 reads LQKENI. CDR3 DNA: TGTGCCAGCTCTCTTTGGGGAGTACAAAACATTCAGTACTTC. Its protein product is CASSLWGVQNIQYF.

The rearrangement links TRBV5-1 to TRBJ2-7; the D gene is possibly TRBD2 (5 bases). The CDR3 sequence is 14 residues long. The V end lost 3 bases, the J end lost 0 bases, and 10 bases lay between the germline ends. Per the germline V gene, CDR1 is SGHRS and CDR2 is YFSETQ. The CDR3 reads CASSSSQSSYEQYF. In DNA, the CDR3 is TGCGCCAGCAGCTCTAGCCAGAGCTCCTACGAGCAGTACTTC.

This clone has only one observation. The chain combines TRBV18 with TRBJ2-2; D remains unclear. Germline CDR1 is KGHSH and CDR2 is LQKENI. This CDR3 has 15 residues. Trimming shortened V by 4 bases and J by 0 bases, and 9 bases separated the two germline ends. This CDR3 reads CASSLGPTNTGELFF. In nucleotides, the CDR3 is TGTGCCAGCTCACTCGGCCCAACGAACACCGGGGAGCTGTTTTTT.

The CDR3 is CASSYGVGEQYF. CDR3 nucleotides: TGTGCCAGCAGTTATGGGGTTGGCGAGCAGTACTTC. The J gene is TRBJ2-7, the V gene TRBV6-5, with D hard to call. This CDR3 contains 12 residues. V lost 3 bases and J lost 6, with 9 bases in between. CDR1 MNHEY and CDR2 SVGAGI come from the germline V gene.

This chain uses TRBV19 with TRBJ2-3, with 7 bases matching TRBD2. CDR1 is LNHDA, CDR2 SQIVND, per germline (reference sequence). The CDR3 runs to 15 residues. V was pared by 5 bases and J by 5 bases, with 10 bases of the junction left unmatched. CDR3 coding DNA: TGTGCCAGTAGTCTGGCGGGAGCCACTCTAGATACGCAGTATTTT. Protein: CASSLAGATLDTQYF.

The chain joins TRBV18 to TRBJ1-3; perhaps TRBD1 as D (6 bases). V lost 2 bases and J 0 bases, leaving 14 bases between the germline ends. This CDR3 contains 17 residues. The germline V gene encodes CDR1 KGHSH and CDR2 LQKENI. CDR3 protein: CASSPFPGANSGNTIYF. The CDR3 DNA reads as TGTGCCAGCTCACCATTCCCAGGGGCTAACTCTGGAAACACCATATATTTT.

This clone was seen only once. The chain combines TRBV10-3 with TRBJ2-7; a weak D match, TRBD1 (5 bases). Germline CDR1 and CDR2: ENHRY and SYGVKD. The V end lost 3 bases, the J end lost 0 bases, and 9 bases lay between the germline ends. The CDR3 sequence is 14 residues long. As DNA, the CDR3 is TGTGCCATCAGTGACAGGGCAAACTCCTACGAGCAGTACTTC. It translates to CAISDRANSYEQYF.

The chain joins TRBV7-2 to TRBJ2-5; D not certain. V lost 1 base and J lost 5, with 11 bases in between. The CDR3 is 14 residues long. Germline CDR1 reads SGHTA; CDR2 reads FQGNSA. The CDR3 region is CASSLVAYRETQYF. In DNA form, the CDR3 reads TGTGCCAGCAGCTTAGTGGCTTATAGGGAGACCCAGTACTTC.